This entry lists 14 T cell receptor beta chains sequenced from one sample in a study of Ad26.COV2.S vaccination and SARS-CoV-2 variants. Assay used: immunoSEQ multiplex PCR; TCRdb lists only in-frame clones, some missing. Of about 390,000 clones in the sample, roughly nine tenths are singletons; the top ten hold 3.5%. Treatment given: roughly 18 received Ad26.COV2.S at low or high dose, single or two shots; roughly five received placebo; per-sample allocation not given. Specimens were obtained on day 63 following the first vaccine or placebo injection. The sequenced sample was peripheral blood, obtained in a trial of Ad26.COV2.S vaccine versus placebo. Every receptor here comes from a person between 18 and 59 years old who received the Ad26.COV2.S COVID-19 vaccine or a placebo.

This rearrangement joins TRBV7-9 to TRBJ1-1; D is perhaps TRBD1 (5 bases). Trimming cost V 4 bases and J 3 bases, with 9 bases left between them. Germline lookup yields CDR1 SEHNR and CDR2 FQNEAQ (reference sequence). This CDR3 is built from 13 residues. In nucleotides, the CDR3 is TGTGCCAGCAGCTCCCGGGGGGACACTGAAGCTTTCTTT. This translates into CASSSRGDTEAFF.

The rearrangement links TRBV11-1 to TRBJ2-1; 7 nucleotides align to TRBD2. CDR1 is SGHAT and CDR2 is FQDESV in the germline V gene (reference sequence). The J segment lost 4 bases and the V segment lost 5 bases, leaving 5 bases of the junction unmatched. The length of the CDR3 is 14 residues. CDR3 residues: CASSPGRGYNEQFF. CDR3 bases: TGTGCCAGCAGCCCGGGGAGGGGTTACAATGAGCAGTTCTTC.

This chain joins TRBV5-5 and TRBJ1-2, with D perhaps TRBD1 (6 bases). The CDR3 is made up of 16 amino acids. Germline values: CDR1 SGHKS, CDR2 YYEKEE (reference sequence). Between the trimmed V and J ends, which lost 1 base and 1 base, there was a span of 14 bases. The CDR3 reads CASSLIPGDGNYGYTF. The CDR3 bases are TGTGCCAGCAGCTTGATCCCAGGGGATGGTAACTATGGCTACACCTTC.

V and J are TRBV7-2 and TRBJ2-5; 13 bases agree with TRBD2. The CDR3 runs 14 residues. Germline trimming cut 5 bases from V and 3 bases from J; bases unmatched to any gene: 0. CDR1 SGHTA and CDR2 FQGNSA come from the germline V gene. CDR3 protein: CASSGTSGEETQYF. As DNA, the CDR3 is TGTGCCAGCAGCGGGACTAGCGGGGAAGAGACCCAGTACTTC.

The sample holds one count of this clone. V and J are TRBV18 and TRBJ2-2; 7 bases align to TRBD1. J gave up 2 bases and V 4 bases, and 4 bases lay outside the gene matches. CDR1 and CDR2 from the germline V gene are KGHSH and LQKENI. This CDR3 is 15 amino acids long. CDR3 nucleotide sequence: TGTGCCAGCTCACGGGGACAGCCAAACACCGGGGAGCTGTTTTTT. It translates to CASSRGQPNTGELFF.

The chain carries TRBV9 and TRBJ2-5, with TRBD2 identical over 10 bases. Germline CDR1 and CDR2: SGDLS and YYNGEE. V trimming: 2 bases; J trimming: 1 base; junction bases outside the gene matches: 2. CDR3 length equals 15 residues. CDR3 DNA sequence: TGTGCCAGCAGCGTTAGCGGGGGGTCCCAAGAGACCCAGTACTTC. Its protein is CASSVSGGSQETQYF.

The chain carries TRBV18 and TRBJ1-2; 9 bases agree with TRBD1. The V and J ends lost 2 bases and 7 bases, in that order; junction bases with no gene match: 2. The germline V gene encodes CDR1 KGHSH and CDR2 LQKENI. This CDR3 is 13 amino acids long. The DNA of the CDR3 is TGTGCCAGCTCACCAGACAGGGGGGCTGGCTACACCTTC. Its translation: CASSPDRGAGYTF.

The chain has TRBV5-6 and TRBJ1-1; 8 nucleotides align to TRBD1. The CDR3 is 17 amino acids. Germline CDR1 SGHDT, CDR2 YYEEEE. Trimming cost V 0 bases and J 6 bases; bases outside gene matches: 13. CDR3 amino acids: CASSLVAGRQGRAEAFF. In DNA, the CDR3 is TGTGCCAGCAGCTTGGTGGCCGGGAGACAGGGGAGGGCTGAAGCTTTCTTT.

The J gene is TRBJ2-7, the V gene TRBV5-1; D not certain. The germline V gene encodes CDR1 SGHRS and CDR2 YFSETQ. V lost 4 bases, J lost 2 bases, and 10 bases lay in between. The CDR3 covers 13 residues. The CDR3 reads CASSPINTYEQYF. In DNA form, the CDR3 reads TGCGCCAGCAGCCCGATTAACACCTACGAGCAGTACTTC.

The chain couples TRBV6-4 to TRBJ1-1, with D uncertain. The V end lost 9 bases, the J end lost 3 bases, and 8 bases lay between the germline ends. From germline, CDR1 is MRHNA and CDR2 SNTAGT. This CDR3 has 11 amino acids. This CDR3 is CARRTYTEAFF. In DNA form, the CDR3 reads TGTGCCAGACGGACCTACACTGAAGCTTTCTTT.

The chain carries TRBV6-1 and TRBJ1-1, with 8 bases that match TRBD1. The CDR3 has 13 amino acids. V gave up 7 bases and J gave up 4 bases; unmatched junction bases: 5. Germline V gene data show CDR1 as MNHNS and CDR2 as SASEGT. CDR3 bases: TGTGCCAGCAATGGACAGGGAGGCACTGAAGCTTTCTTT. It yields the protein CASNGQGGTEAFF.

V and J are TRBV7-9 and TRBJ1-1; D not resolved. V gave up 3 bases and J gave up 0 bases, with 14 bases separating them. In germline, CDR1 is SEHNR, CDR2 FQNEAQ (reference sequence). This CDR3 has 16 amino acids. The CDR3 region is CASSFHPESMNTEAFF. CDR3 DNA: TGTGCCAGCAGCTTCCACCCGGAATCCATGAACACTGAAGCTTTCTTT.

J is TRBJ2-2 and V is TRBV10-2; D call uncertain. The CDR3 spans 14 residues. V gave up 7 bases and J gave up 2 bases, with 11 bases separating them. The germline gives CDR1 WSHSY, CDR2 SAAADI. The CDR3 loop is CASTGLRNTGELFF. In DNA, the CDR3 is TGCGCCAGCACCGGCCTAAGAAACACCGGGGAGCTGTTTTTT.

V is TRBV9 and J is TRBJ1-2; 9 bases match TRBD1. CDR1 and CDR2 (germline): SGDLS, YYNGEE. The CDR3 length is 16 residues. Trimming at V came to 3 bases and at J to 2 bases, leaving 8 bases not matched to a gene. For the CDR3, the DNA is TGTGCCAGCAGCGCTATCGGGACAGGGAGAAACTATGGCTACACCTTC. It encodes CASSAIGTGRNYGYTF.